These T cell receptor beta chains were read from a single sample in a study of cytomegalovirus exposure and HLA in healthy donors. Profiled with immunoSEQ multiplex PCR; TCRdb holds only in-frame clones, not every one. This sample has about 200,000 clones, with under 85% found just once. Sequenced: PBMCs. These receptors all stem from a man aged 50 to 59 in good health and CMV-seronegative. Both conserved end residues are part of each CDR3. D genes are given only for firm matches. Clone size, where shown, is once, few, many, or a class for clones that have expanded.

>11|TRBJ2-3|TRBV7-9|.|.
CASTRGDTQYF
TGTGCCAGCACCCGAGGGGATACGCAGTATTTT
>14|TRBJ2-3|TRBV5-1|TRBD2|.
CASREAGGPDTQYF
TGCGCCAGCAGAGAAGCGGGGGGCCCGGATACGCAGTATTTT
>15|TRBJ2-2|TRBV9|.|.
CASSVVSTNTGELFF
TGTGCCAGCAGCGTAGTTTCTACGAACACCGGGGAGCTGTTTTTT
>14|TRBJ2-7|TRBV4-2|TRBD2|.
CASSLLAGEDEQYF
TGTGCCAGCAGTTTACTAGCGGGAGAAGACGAGCAGTATTTC
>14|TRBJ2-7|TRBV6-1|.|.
CASSEAGDIYEQYF
TGTGCCAGCAGTGAAGCGGGAGACATCTACGAGCAGTACTTC
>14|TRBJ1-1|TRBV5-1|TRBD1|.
CASSTQIGQAEAFF
TGCGCCAGCAGCACCCAAATAGGACAGGCTGAAGCTTTCTTT
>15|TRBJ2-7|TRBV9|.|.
CASSATQGGGYEQYF
TGTGCCAGCAGCGCCACACAGGGTGGGGGATACGAGCAGTACTTC
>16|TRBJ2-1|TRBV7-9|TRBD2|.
CASSPPSGIAADEQFF
TGTGCCAGCAGCCCTCCTAGCGGGATAGCCGCGGATGAGCAGTTCTTC
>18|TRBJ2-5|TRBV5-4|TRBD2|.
CASSLGYGRASGQETQYF
TGTGCCAGCAGCTTGGGATACGGGAGGGCCAGTGGACAAGAGACCCAGTACTTC
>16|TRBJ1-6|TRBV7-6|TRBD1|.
CASSLAGQVSGSPLHF
TGTGCCAGCAGCTTAGCGGGACAGGTTAGCGGGTCACCCCTCCACTTT
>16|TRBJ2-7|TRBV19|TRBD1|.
CASSIRGQGGPYEQYF
TGTGCCAGTAGCATCAGGGGGCAGGGGGGTCCCTACGAGCAGTACTTC
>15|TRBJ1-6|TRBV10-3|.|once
CAINPSEGDNSPLHF
TGTGCCATCAATCCGTCTGAGGGAGACAATTCACCCCTCCACTTT
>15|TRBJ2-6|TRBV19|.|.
CASSPQISGANGLTF
TGTGCCAGTAGCCCCCAGATCTCTGGGGCCAACGGCCTGACTTTC
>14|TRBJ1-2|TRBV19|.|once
CASKDSSLNYGYTF
TGTGCCAGCAAGGACAGCAGCCTTAACTATGGCTACACCTTC
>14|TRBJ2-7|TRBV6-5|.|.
CASSYRTISYEQYF
TGTGCCAGCAGTTATAGGACTATCTCCTACGAGCAGTACTTC
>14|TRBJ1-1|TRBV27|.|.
CASRQTGLNTEAFF
TGTGCCAGCAGGCAGACAGGACTGAACACTGAAGCTTTCTTT
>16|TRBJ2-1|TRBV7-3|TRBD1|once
CASSQPGTGYLNEQFF
TGTGCCAGCAGCCAACCCGGGACAGGATATCTCAATGAGCAGTTCTTC
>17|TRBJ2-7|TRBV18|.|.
CASSPPLSDSRPYEQYF
TGTGCCAGCTCACCACCACTTTCGGACAGTCGACCCTACGAGCAGTACTTC
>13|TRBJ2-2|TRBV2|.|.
CASSGGWTGELFF
TGTGCCAGCAGTGGGGGCTGGACCGGGGAGCTGTTTTTT
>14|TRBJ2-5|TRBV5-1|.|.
CASSLQVGEETQYF
TGCGCCAGCAGCTTGCAAGTAGGGGAAGAGACCCAGTACTTC